The next 11 T cell receptor beta chains were all read from a single sample in a study of cytomegalovirus exposure and HLA in healthy donors. The PCR contained 60 Vbeta and 13 Jbeta primers. Sequencing used immunoSEQ multiplex PCR; TCRdb keeps in-frame clones, though not all of them. The sample carries roughly 130,000 clones, about three quarters recorded once. Sequenced input: PBMCs. The receptor set was obtained from a man aged 40-49 years in good health and CMV-seropositive.

The rearrangement joins TRBV10-3 to TRBJ1-3; D not resolved. Trimming stripped 6 bases from V and 1 base from J, with 13 bases between. Germline V gene lookup returns CDR1 ENHRY and CDR2 SYGVKD. The CDR3 sequence is 15 residues long. DNA of the CDR3: TGTGCCATCAGCCCAGTCGGAGGGTCTGGAAACACCATATATTTT. Its protein product is CAISPVGGSGNTIYF.

The chain carries TRBV19 and TRBJ1-4, with TRBD1 matching 8 bases. The CDR3 runs 15 residues. Trimming removed 5 bases from V and 5 bases from J; junction bases left unmatched: 7. Germline loops: CDR1 LNHDA, CDR2 SQIVND (reference sequence). The CDR3 sequence: CASSSTSGGNEKLFF. The CDR3 nucleotides are TGTGCCAGTAGTTCTACCTCAGGGGGCAATGAAAAACTGTTTTTT.

The V call is TRBV19, the J call TRBJ2-3; 7 bases are a match to TRBD2. The germline V gene has CDR1 LNHDA and CDR2 SQIVND (reference sequence). CDR3 length: 16 residues. With 3 bases clipped from V and 2 bases from J, the junction kept 8 bases outside the gene matches. The CDR3 region has the DNA TGTGCCAGTAGTATTGACGGGAGGCCGAACACAGATACGCAGTATTTT. Its translation is CASSIDGRPNTDTQYF.

The chain joins TRBV19 to TRBJ1-1; possible D gene TRBD1, 6 bases. V was clipped by 7 bases and J by 1 base, with 13 bases between them. The CDR3 covers 14 residues. Per the germline V gene, CDR1 is LNHDA and CDR2 is SQIVND (reference sequence). In nucleotides, the CDR3 is TGTGCCAGTACCTTGCAGGGGAAGAACACTGAAGCTTTCTTT. This encodes CASTLQGKNTEAFF.

This rearrangement joins TRBV15 to TRBJ2-1; D is uncertain. Trimming cost V 4 bases and J 6 bases, with 13 bases left between them. Germline assignment: CDR1 LNHNV and CDR2 YYDKDF (reference sequence). The CDR3 runs to 14 residues. CDR3 coding DNA: TGTGCCACCAGCACGGCCTGGGCCCGCAATGAGCAGTTCTTC. Its translation: CATSTAWARNEQFF.

This rearrangement joins TRBV19 to TRBJ2-1; possible D gene TRBD1, 5 bases. The CDR3 extends over 16 amino acids. Trimming took 3 bases from V and 2 from J, leaving 14 bases between them. The germline CDR1 and CDR2 sequences are LNHDA and SQIVND (reference sequence). The CDR3 sequence is CASSILDSRTYNEQFF. In nucleotides, the CDR3 is TGTGCCAGTAGTATCTTAGACAGCCGAACCTACAATGAGCAGTTCTTC.

The chain recombines TRBV7-9 with TRBJ2-1, with a tentative D call TRBD2 (5 bases). Germline CDR1 is SEHNR and CDR2 is FQNEAQ (reference sequence). The V and J ends lost 5 bases and 3 bases respectively, with 17 bases between them. The CDR3 is 16 residues long. This CDR3 reads CASSPTGSAIYNEQFF. CDR3 coding DNA: TGTGCCAGCAGCCCTACGGGTAGCGCAATCTACAATGAGCAGTTCTTC.

CDR3 residues: CASSPGQVNSPLHF. CDR3 DNA: TGTGCCAGCAGCCCGGGACAGGTCAATTCACCCCTCCACTTT. The J gene is TRBJ1-6, the V gene TRBV7-8, with TRBD1 matching 8 bases. The length of the CDR3 is 14 residues. Per germline, CDR1 SGHVS and CDR2 FQNEAQ. V dropped 5 bases and J dropped 7; count of bases not matched to a gene: 4.

This rearrangement joins TRBV28 to TRBJ1-4, with D unresolved. Trimming pared 7 bases from V and 3 bases from J, leaving 6 bases between. The germline gives CDR1 MDHEN, CDR2 SYDVKM. This CDR3 comprises 12 residues. The CDR3 DNA is TGTGCCAGCATTAGTTCTAATGAAAAACTGTTTTTT. Translated: CASISSNEKLFF.

The CDR3 sequence is CASSLLREGRGGELFF. CDR3 DNA: TGTGCCAGCAGCTTATTGCGGGAGGGCCGAGGCGGGGAGCTGTTTTTT. The rearrangement uses TRBV5-4 and TRBJ2-2; 9 nucleotides match TRBD2. Looked up from germline, CDR1 is SGHNT and CDR2 is YYREEE (reference sequence). The V gene end was trimmed by 2 bases and the J gene end by 7 bases; junction bases not matched to a gene: 9. This CDR3 contains 16 residues. Complete variable domain (other parts from reference TRBV5-4 and TRBJ2-2): ETGVTQSPTHLIKTRGQQVTLRCSSQSGHNTVSWYQQALGQGPQFIFQYYREEENGRGNFPPRFSGLQFPNYSSELNVNALELDDSALYLCASSLLREGRGGELFFGEGSRLTVL.

This clone was counted only a few times. The chain has TRBV6-1 and TRBJ2-1; D might be TRBD2 (5 bases). CDR1 MNHNS and CDR2 SASEGT come from the germline V gene. The CDR3 length is 12 residues. V gave up 8 bases and J gave up 6 bases, with 11 bases separating them. In nucleotides, the CDR3 is TGTGCCAGCCAAAAGCGGTCCAATGAGCAGTTCTTC. It specifies CASQKRSNEQFF.